This is a list of T cell receptor beta chains from one sample in a study of cytomegalovirus exposure and HLA in healthy donors. TCRdb's table, derived via immunoSEQ multiplex PCR, lists solely in-frame clones and lacks some. Among a few hundred thousand clones listed, 86% were seen once. Specimen: PBMCs. The origin of the receptors is a young woman in good health and CMV-seronegative. Both conserved end residues are part of each CDR3. D genes are given only for firm matches. Size tells how often a clone was seen (once, few, many) or the class of an expanded clone, and some rows leave it out.

V gene	CDR3 length	clone size	J gene	D gene	CDR3 protein	CDR3 DNA
TRBV28	14	.	TRBJ2-7	TRBD2	CASSLGGRVGEQYF	TGTGCCAGCAGTTTAGGTGGGAGGGTAGGCGAGCAGTACTTC
TRBV7-2	12	.	TRBJ2-7	TRBD1	CASSLIYGQEYF	TGTGCCAGCAGCTTAATCTACGGACAGGAGTACTTC
TRBV6-5	15	.	TRBJ2-5	.	CASSYQSGVQETQYF	TGTGCCAGCAGTTACCAGTCCGGGGTCCAAGAGACCCAGTACTTC
TRBV7-2	17	once	TRBJ2-7	TRBD2	CASSLAPSGLSSYEQYF	TGTGCCAGCAGCTTAGCCCCTAGCGGGCTTAGCTCCTACGAGCAGTACTTC
TRBV6-5	14	.	TRBJ2-7	TRBD2	CASRLAGPGSEQYF	TGTGCCAGCAGATTAGCGGGGCCAGGGTCCGAGCAGTACTTC
TRBV7-9	16	.	TRBJ1-1	.	CASSSTLVDTNTEAFF	TGTGCCAGCAGCTCAACTTTAGTCGATACGAACACTGAAGCTTTCTTT
TRBV2	13	few	TRBJ2-3	TRBD2	CASRGGSVDTQYF	TGTGCCAGCAGGGGCGGGAGTGTGGATACGCAGTATTTT
TRBV7-8	15	.	TRBJ2-1	TRBD2	CASSPYGTSDNEQFF	TGTGCCAGCAGCCCATACGGGACTAGCGACAATGAGCAGTTCTTC
TRBV5-1	14	once	TRBJ1-1	.	CASSLQSTNTEAFF	TGCGCCAGCAGCTTGCAGTCAACGAACACTGAAGCTTTCTTT
TRBV29-1	14	once	TRBJ2-1	.	CSGKGVAGDNEQFF	TGCAGCGGCAAGGGGGTGGCGGGGGACAATGAGCAGTTCTTC
TRBV5-1	16	.	TRBJ1-1	TRBD1	CASSPGTGLEGTEAFF	TGCGCCAGCAGCCCCGGGACAGGTCTCGAGGGGACTGAAGCTTTCTTT
TRBV10-3	15	.	TRBJ2-1	TRBD1	CAISRGTGGAGEQFF	TGTGCCATCAGTCGCGGGACAGGGGGCGCGGGGGAGCAGTTCTTC
TRBV6-5	14	once	TRBJ2-7	.	CASSPTSRYSEQYF	TGTGCCAGCAGTCCGACGTCGAGGTATTCCGAGCAGTACTTC
TRBV11-2	15	many	TRBJ1-2	TRBD1	CASSLQDRGTYGYTF	TGTGCCAGCAGCTTACAGGACAGGGGAACCTATGGCTACACCTTC
TRBV5-4	16	.	TRBJ1-3	TRBD1	CASRDGQGEAGNTIYF	TGTGCCAGCAGGGACGGACAGGGGGAGGCTGGAAACACCATATATTTT
TRBV15	15	.	TRBJ1-4	.	CATSRQQAPNEKLFF	TGTGCCACCAGCAGACAACAGGCGCCTAATGAAAAACTGTTTTTT
TRBV25-1	17	.	TRBJ1-4	.	CASSDPEEMGTNEKLFF	TGTGCCAGCAGTGACCCCGAAGAAATGGGCACTAATGAAAAACTGTTTTTT
TRBV6-1	15	.	TRBJ2-3	TRBD2	CASRASGRRPDTQYF	TGTGCCAGCAGAGCTAGCGGGAGAAGGCCCGATACGCAGTATTTT
TRBV13	15	.	TRBJ2-1	TRBD2	CASGGSLAVHNEQFF	TGTGCCAGCGGCGGGAGTCTAGCGGTGCACAATGAGCAGTTCTTC
TRBV9	14	.	TRBJ2-7	TRBD1	CASSAGDSSYEQYF	TGTGCCAGCAGCGCCGGGGACAGTTCTTACGAGCAGTACTTC
TRBV6-1	14	.	TRBJ1-2	TRBD1	CASTNRGLSYGYTF	TGTGCCAGTACAAACAGGGGGCTGAGCTATGGCTACACCTTC
TRBV11-2	18	.	TRBJ2-1	TRBD2	CASSLNIGRTSVSNEQFF	TGTGCCAGCAGCTTAAATATCGGGCGGACTAGCGTGTCCAATGAGCAGTTCTTC
TRBV18	14	few	TRBJ2-5	.	CASSPRTGKETQYF	TGTGCCAGCTCACCCCGGACGGGGAAAGAGACCCAGTACTTC
TRBV2	13	.	TRBJ2-7	TRBD2	CASGGGASYEQYF	TGTGCCTCGGGGGGGGGAGCCTCCTACGAGCAGTACTTC
TRBV4-2	16	once	TRBJ1-3	.	CASSQEVGSSGNTIYF	TGTGCCAGCAGCCAAGAAGTGGGGAGCTCTGGAAACACCATATATTTT
TRBV6-5	13	few	TRBJ1-2	.	CASSYTDSYGYTF	TGTGCCAGCAGTTACACCGACTCCTATGGCTACACCTTC